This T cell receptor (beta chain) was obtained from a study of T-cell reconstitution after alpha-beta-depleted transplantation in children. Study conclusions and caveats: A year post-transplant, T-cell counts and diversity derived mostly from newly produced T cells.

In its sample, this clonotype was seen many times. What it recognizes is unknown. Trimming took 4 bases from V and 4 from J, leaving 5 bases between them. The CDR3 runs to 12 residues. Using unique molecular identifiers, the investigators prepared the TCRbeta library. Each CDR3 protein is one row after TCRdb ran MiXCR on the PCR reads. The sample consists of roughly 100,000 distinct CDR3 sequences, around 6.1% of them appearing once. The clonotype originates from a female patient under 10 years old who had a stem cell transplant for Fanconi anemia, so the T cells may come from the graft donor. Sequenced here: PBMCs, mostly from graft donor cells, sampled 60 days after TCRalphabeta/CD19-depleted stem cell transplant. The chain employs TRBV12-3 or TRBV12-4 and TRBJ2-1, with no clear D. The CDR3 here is CASSSVYNEQFF. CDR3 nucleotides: TGTGCCAGCAGTTCCGTATACAATGAGCAGTTCTTC.